The rows below give T cell receptor beta chains drawn from one sample of a study of T-cell memory formation after mild COVID-19. TCRdb fed the 5' RACE reads into MiXCR, producing one record per CDR3 protein. Seen here are about 160,000 distinct CDR3 sequences, roughly 28% observed once, and the top ten hold 12%. Sequencing was performed on PBMCs or a T cell subset sorted from them (not recorded which). The origin of the receptors is an adult woman who had mild COVID-19 (a few samples of this study predate the infection). Cell type and time point are not known. Both conserved end residues are part of each CDR3.

v_call,cdr3_aa
TRBV7-6,CASSLGAGEYEQYF
TRBV5-1,CASSLSKRVGGNEQFF
TRBV4-2,CASSQDAQYEQYF
TRBV15,CATRIGLQETQYF
TRBV12-3/TRBV12-4,CASTLSSTGKASNQPQHF
TRBV5-1,CASSPRDSGYGYTF
TRBV7-9,CASSLSAGIITEAFF
TRBV19,CATSNAGLRGQETQYF
TRBV3-1,CASSPYHTGPGRGYTF
TRBV7-8,CASSLARAGAGEKLFF
TRBV19,CASRDRGVANEKLFF
TRBV4-1,CASSQRERTDTQYF
TRBV7-6,CASTRGGDTQYF
TRBV4-2,CASSQGWVAGGLDEQFF
TRBV12-3/TRBV12-4,CASGGNEQFF
TRBV5-4,CASSLTSAGGDTQYF
TRBV24-1,CATSDPKRSGEKLFF
TRBV7-8,CASSPPLVKAFF
TRBV5-5,CASSLGLAGGTDTQYF
TRBV4-3,CASSQDHETSAYNEQFF
TRBV20-1,CSASRTGGRLTDTQYF
TRBV7-9,CASSWGDSSTDTQYF
TRBV10-3,CAISDLPRASSTDTQYF
TRBV20-1,CSARYYGLAGEQETQYF
TRBV5-1,CASSLTTGTQYF
TRBV7-9,CASSKTSGRAGETQYF
TRBV2,CASNRVRTEAFF
TRBV7-3,CASSPLVDNEQFF
TRBV7-2,CASSLGHLNVGGITQYF
TRBV4-3,CASSQGQRGVPEAFF
TRBV18,CASSPGQPYNEQFF
TRBV24-1,CATSEGGRVQETQYF
TRBV29-1,CSARGGIPYMDTQYF
TRBV28,CASSPTPRTDYGYTF
TRBV7-3,CASSLARGILHF
TRBV20-1,CSADPGNEQFF
TRBV5-1,CASRTSGVTYEQYF
TRBV7-9,CASSYSSGNTIYF
TRBV4-3,CASSQDMGLMEQYF
TRBV5-1,CASSLWTGISNQPQHF
TRBV4-3,CASSQGREGVDEQFF
TRBV12-3/TRBV12-4,CASSRTSGPETQYF
TRBV20-1,CSARDPSAVVMSQYF
TRBV5-6,CASSVGLYEQYF
TRBV7-8,CAQTGANYGYTF
TRBV24-1,CATRQGSNQPQHF
TRBV4-1,CASSPGLYYEQYF
TRBV6-5,CASSYDPGAYKQYF
TRBV14,CASSRRGTPIAEGKAFF
TRBV7-9,CASSKTGTDFPQHF
TRBV12-5,CASGFPGTGSYEQYF
TRBV20-1,CSARDLVKGGASTEAFF
TRBV7-3,CASSLMAHGEQYF
TRBV6-2/TRBV6-3,CASSQTVLSEAFF